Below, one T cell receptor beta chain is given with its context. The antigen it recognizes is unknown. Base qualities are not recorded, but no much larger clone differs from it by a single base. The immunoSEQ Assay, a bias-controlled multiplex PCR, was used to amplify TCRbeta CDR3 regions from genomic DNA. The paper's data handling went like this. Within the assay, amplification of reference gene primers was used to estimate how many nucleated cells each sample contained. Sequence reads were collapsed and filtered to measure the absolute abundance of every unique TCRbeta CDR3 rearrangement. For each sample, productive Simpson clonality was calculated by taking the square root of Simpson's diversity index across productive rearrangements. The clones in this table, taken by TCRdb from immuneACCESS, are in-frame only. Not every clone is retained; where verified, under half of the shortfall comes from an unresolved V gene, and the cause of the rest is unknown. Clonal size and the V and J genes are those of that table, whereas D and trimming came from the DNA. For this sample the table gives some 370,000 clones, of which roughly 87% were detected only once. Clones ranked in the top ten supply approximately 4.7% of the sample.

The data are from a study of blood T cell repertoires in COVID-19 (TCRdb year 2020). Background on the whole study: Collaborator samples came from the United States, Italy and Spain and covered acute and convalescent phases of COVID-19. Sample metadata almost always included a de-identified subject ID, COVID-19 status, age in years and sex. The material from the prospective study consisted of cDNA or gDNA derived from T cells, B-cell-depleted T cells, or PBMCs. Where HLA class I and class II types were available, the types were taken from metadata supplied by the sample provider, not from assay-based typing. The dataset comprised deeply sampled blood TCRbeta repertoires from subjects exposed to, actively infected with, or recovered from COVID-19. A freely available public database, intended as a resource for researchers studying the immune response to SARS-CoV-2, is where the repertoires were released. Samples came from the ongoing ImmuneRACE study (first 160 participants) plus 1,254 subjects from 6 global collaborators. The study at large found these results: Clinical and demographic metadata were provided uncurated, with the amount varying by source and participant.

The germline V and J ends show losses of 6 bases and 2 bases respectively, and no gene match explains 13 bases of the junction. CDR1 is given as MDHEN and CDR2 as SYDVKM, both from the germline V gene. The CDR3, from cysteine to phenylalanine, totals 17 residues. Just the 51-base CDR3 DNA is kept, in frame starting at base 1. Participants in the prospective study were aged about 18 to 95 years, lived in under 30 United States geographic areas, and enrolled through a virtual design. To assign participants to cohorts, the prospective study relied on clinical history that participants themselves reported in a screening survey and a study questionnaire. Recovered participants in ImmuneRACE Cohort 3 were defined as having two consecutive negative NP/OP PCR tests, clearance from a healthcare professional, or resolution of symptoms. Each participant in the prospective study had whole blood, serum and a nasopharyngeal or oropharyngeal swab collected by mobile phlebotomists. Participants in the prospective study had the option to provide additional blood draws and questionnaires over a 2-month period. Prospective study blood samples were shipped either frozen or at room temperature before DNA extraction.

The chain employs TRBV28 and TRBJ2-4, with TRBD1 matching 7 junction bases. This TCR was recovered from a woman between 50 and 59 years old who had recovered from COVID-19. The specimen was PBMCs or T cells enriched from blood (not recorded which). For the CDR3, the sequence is CASSGDRVAFPKNIQYF. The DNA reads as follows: TGTGCCAGCAGCGGCGACAGGGTGGCTTTTCCCAAAAACATTCAGTACTTC.